The clone carrying this TCR beta chain was seen repeatedly, ten times or more. These data come from a study of identical twins' blood T cells. TCRdb ran MiXCR on the 5' RACE reads and lists one entry per CDR3 protein. The profile shows 350,000 to 400,000 distinct CDR3 sequences, approximately 30% of them singletons. CDR1 is SGHVS, CDR2 FNYEAQ, per germline. The CDR3 is 14 amino acids. Deletions cut 2 bases from V and 1 base from J, with 8 bases between. The TCR originated in a woman aged 18 to 55 in good health. The chain employs TRBV7-6 and TRBJ1-1; D is uncertain. The specimen was PBMCs. The CDR3 coding sequence is TGTGCCAGCAGCTTACAGGAGACGAACACTGAAGCTTTCTTT. This codes for CASSLQETNTEAFF.